The entry below describes one T cell receptor beta chain. Its specificity is not known. Prepared libraries of TCR beta cDNA carried unique molecular identifiers. The source material, 1 to 10 million T cells, gave rise to 400,000 to 600,000 cDNA molecules. A single record per CDR3 protein comes from TCRdb applying MiXCR to the PCR reads. This table has around 770,000 distinct CDR3 sequences, approximately 44% appearing once. The CDR3 length is 15 residues. The V gene's germline CDR1 is SQVTM and CDR2 ANQGSEA. J lost 0 bases, V lost 5 bases, and 7 bases had no gene match. This sample stems from a study of post-analysis software for immune sequencing data. General observations from the study: F measure showed strong co-clustering of same-batch samples. There were a few TRBV segments more frequent in patients than controls, and TRBV5-6, TRBV5-1 and TRBV20-1 were among them. Controls' normalized Chao1 diversity significantly exceeded that of multiple sclerosis patients.

The chain combines TRBV29-1 with TRBJ2-1; 7 bases are a match to TRBD1. Sequencing used blood. The sequence was obtained from a girl between 5 and 17 years old with multiple sclerosis. The CDR3 nucleotides are TGCAGCGTTACCATTAGGGGGCGCTCCTACAATGAGCAGTTCTTC. This codes for CSVTIRGRSYNEQFF.